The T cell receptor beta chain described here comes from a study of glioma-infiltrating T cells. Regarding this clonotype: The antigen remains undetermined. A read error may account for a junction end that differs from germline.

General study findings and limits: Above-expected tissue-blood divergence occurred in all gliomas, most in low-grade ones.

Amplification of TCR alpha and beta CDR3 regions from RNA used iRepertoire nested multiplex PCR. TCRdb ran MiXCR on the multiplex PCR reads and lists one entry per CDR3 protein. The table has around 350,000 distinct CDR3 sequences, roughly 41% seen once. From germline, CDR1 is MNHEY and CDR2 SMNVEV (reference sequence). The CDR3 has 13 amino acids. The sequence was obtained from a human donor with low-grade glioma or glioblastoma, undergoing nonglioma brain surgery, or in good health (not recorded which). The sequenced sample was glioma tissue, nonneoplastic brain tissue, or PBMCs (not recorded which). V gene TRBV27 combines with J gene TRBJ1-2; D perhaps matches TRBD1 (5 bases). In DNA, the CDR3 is TGTGACAGCAGTTTAGTCGCAGGGATGGGCTACACCTTC. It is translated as CDSSLVAGMGYTF.